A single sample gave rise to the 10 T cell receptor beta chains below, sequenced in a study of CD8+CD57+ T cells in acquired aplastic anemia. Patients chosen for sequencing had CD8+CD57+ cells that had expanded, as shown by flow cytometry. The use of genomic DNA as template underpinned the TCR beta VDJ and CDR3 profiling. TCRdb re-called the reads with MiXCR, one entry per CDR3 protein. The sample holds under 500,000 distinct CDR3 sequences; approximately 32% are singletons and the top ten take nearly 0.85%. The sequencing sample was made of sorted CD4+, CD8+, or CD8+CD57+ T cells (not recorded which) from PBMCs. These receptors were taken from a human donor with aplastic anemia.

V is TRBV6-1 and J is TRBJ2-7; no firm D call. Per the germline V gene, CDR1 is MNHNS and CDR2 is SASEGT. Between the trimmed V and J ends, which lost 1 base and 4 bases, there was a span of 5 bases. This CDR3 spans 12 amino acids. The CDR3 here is CASSEVRYEQYF. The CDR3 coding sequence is TGTGCCAGCAGTGAAGTGAGATACGAGCAGTACTTC.

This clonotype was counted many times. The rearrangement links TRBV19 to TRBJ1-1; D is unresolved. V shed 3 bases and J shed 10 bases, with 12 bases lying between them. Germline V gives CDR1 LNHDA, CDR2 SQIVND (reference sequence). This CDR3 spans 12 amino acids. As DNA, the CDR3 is TGTGCCAGTAGTATGCCCTTGGCTGGAGCTTTCTTT. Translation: CASSMPLAGAFF. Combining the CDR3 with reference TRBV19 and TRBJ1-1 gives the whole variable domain DGGITQSPKYLFRKEGQNVTLSCEQNLNHDAMYWYRQDPGQGLRLIYYSQIVNDFQKGDIAEGYSVSREKKESFPLTVTSAQKNPTAFYLCASSMPLAGAFFGQGTRLTVV.

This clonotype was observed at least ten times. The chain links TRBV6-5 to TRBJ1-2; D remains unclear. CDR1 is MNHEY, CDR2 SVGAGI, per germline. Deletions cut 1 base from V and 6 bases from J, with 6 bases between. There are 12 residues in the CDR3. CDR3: CASSYLQDGYTF. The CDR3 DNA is TGTGCCAGCAGTTACTTGCAGGATGGCTACACCTTC.

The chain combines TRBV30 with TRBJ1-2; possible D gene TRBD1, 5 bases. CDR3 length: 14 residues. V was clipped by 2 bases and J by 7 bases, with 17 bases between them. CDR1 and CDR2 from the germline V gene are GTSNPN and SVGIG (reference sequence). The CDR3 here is CAWSPGGSHLGYTF. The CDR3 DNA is TGTGCCTGGAGTCCGGGGGGAAGTCATCTTGGCTACACCTTC.

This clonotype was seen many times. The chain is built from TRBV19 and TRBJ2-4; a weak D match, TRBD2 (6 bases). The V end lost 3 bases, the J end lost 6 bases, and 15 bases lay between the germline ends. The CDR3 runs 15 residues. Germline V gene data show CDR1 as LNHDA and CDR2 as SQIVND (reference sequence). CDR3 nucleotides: TGTGCCAGTAGTATGAGCACCGGGACTGGAAACATTCAGTACTTC. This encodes CASSMSTGTGNIQYF.

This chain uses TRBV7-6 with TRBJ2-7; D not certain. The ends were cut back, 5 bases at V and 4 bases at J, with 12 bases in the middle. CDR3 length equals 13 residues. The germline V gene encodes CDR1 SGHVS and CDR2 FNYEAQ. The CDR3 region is CASSPPDRYEQYF. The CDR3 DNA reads TGTGCCAGCAGCCCCCCCGATAGGTACGAGCAGTACTTC.

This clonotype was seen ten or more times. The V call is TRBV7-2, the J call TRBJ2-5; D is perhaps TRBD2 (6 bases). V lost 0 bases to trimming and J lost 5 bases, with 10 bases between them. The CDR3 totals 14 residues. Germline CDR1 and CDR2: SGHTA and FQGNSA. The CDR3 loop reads CASSLALAMETQYF. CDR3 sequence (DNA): TGTGCCAGCAGCTTAGCGCTAGCGATGGAGACCCAGTACTTC.

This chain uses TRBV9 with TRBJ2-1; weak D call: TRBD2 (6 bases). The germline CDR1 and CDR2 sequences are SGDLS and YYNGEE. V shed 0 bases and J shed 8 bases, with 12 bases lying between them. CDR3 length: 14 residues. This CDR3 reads CASSVGLATHEQFF. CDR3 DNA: TGTGCCAGCAGCGTAGGTCTAGCGACCCATGAGCAGTTCTTC.

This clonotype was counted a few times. The CDR3 sequence is CASSQDRELAFF. In DNA form, the CDR3 reads TGCGCCAGCAGCCAAGATAGGGAGCTAGCTTTCTTT. The rearrangement uses TRBV4-1 and TRBJ1-1; D is ambiguous. Germline values: CDR1 MGHRA, CDR2 YSYEKL. This CDR3 has 12 residues. V was clipped by 0 bases and J by 10 bases, with 9 bases between them.

CDR3 sequence reads: CASTTRTTGYF. In DNA, the CDR3 is TGTGCCAGTACCACACGGACAACGGGGTATTTT. This rearrangement joins TRBV19 to TRBJ2-3, with D possibly being TRBD1 (5 bases). CDR1 and CDR2 from the germline V gene are LNHDA and SQIVND (reference sequence). CDR3 length equals 11 residues. Trimming took off 7 bases at V and 14 bases at J, with 16 bases between the two ends.